What follows describes a single T cell receptor beta chain. The assay was immunoSEQ multiplex PCR, and TCRdb's table has in-frame clones only and misses some. The sample has 36,000 or so clones, roughly nine tenths seen once; the top ten hold 4.8%. The record originates from a study of blood T cell repertoires in COVID-19. The overall study: PBMCs, B-cell-depleted T cells, or T cells were the source of the cDNA or gDNA that made up the material.

Germline loops: CDR1 SGHVS, CDR2 FQNEAQ. The CDR3 is 14 residues long. Trimming took 4 bases from V and 8 from J; bases not matched to a gene: 10. This chain connects TRBV7-8 to TRBJ1-2, with 7 bases fitting TRBD1. This clonotype originated in a human donor in a cohort sampled during active COVID-19. Sequencing was performed on peripheral blood. The CDR3 DNA sequence: TGTGCCAGCAGCTCCCGGGAGGGGGCGGGAGGCTACACCTTC. It yields the protein CASSSREGAGGYTF.